The subject of this entry is one TCR beta chain. A single base separates this from a much larger clone, so it may be a read error. These data originate in a study of T cell repertoires in cytomegalovirus infection. Via MiXCR, TCRdb re-called the reads, giving one row per CDR3 protein. The table shows a few hundred thousand distinct CDR3 sequences, with about 17% occurring only once. The V segment lost 5 bases and the J segment 1 base; nucleotides outside the gene matches: 4. This CDR3 spans 15 amino acids. Germline V gene lookup returns CDR1 SGHVS and CDR2 FQNEAQ. The receptor was isolated from a human donor in good health (CMV status not recorded). Some clones in this sample may be carry-over from other donors' samples. The rearrangement joins TRBV7-8 to TRBJ2-5; TRBD2 matches at 10 bases. Sequencing was done on a sample of PBMCs. The DNA for the CDR3 is TGTGCCAGCAGCAGAGAGCGGGGGGGCCAAGAGACCCAGTACTTC. Translated: CASSRERGGQETQYF.